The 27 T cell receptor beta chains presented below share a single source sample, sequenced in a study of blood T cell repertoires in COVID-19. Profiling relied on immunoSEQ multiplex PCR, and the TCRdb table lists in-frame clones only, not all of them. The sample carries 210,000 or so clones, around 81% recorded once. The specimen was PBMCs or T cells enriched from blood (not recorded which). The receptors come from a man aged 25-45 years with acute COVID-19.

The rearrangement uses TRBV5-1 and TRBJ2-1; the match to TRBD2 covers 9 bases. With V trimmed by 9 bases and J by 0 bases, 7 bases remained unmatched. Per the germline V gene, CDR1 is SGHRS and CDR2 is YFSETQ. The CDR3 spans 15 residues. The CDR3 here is CATSTSGVSYNEQFF. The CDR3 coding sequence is TGCGCCACCTCGACTAGCGGTGTCTCCTACAATGAGCAGTTCTTC.

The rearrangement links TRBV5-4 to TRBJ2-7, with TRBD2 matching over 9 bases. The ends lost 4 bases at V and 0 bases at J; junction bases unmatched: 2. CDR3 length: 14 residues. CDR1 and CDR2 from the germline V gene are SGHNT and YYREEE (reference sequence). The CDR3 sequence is CASSLAGRSYEQYF. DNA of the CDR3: TGTGCCAGCAGCCTAGCGGGGCGCTCCTACGAGCAGTACTTC. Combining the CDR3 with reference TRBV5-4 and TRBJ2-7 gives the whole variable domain ETGVTQSPTHLIKTRGQQVTLRCSSQSGHNTVSWYQQALGQGPQFIFQYYREEENGRGNFPPRFSGLQFPNYSSELNVNALELDDSALYLCASSLAGRSYEQYFGPGTRLTVT.

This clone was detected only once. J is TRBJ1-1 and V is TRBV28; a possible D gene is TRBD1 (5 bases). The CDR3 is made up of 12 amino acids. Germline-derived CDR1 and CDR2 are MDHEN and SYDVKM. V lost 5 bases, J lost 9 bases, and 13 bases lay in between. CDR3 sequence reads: CASSPREGKAFF. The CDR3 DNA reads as TGTGCCAGCAGTCCCAGGGAGGGGAAAGCTTTCTTT.

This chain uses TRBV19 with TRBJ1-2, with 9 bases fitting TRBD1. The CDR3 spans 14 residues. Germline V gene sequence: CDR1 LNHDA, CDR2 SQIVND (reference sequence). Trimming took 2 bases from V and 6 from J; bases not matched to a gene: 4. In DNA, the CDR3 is TGTGCCAGTAGTATACTCGGGACAGGGAATGGCTACACCTTC. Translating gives CASSILGTGNGYTF. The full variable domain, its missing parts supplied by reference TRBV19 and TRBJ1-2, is DGGITQSPKYLFRKEGQNVTLSCEQNLNHDAMYWYRQDPGQGLRLIYYSQIVNDFQKGDIAEGYSVSREKKESFPLTVTSAQKNPTAFYLCASSILGTGNGYTFGSGTRLTVV.

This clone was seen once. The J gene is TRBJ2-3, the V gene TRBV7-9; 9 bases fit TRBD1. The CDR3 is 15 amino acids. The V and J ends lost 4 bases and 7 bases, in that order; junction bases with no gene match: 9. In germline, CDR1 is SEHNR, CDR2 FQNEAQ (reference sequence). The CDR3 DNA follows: TGTGCCAGCAGCTCTTGGGGACAGGGAGACCATACGCAGTATTTT. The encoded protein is CASSSWGQGDHTQYF. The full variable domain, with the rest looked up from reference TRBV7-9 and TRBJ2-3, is DTGVSQNPRHKITKRGQNVTFRCDPISEHNRLYWYRQTLGQGPEFLTYFQNEAQLEKSRLLSDRFSAERPKGSFSTLEIQRTEQGDSAMYLCASSSWGQGDHTQYFGPGTRLTVL.

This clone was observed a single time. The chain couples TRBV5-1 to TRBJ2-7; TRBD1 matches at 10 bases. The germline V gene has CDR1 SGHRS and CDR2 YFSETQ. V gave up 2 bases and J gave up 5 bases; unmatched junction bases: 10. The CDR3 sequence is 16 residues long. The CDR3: CASSLAPGQGFDEQYF. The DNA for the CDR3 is TGCGCCAGCAGCTTAGCTCCGGGACAGGGGTTCGACGAGCAGTACTTC.

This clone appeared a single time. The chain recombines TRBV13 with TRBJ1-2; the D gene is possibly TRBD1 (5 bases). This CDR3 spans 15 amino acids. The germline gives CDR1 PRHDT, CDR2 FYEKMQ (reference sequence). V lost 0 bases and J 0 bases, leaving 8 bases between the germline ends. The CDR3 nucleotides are TGTGCCAGCAGCTTAGGGCAGGGCGCTAACTATGGCTACACCTTC. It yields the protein CASSLGQGANYGYTF.

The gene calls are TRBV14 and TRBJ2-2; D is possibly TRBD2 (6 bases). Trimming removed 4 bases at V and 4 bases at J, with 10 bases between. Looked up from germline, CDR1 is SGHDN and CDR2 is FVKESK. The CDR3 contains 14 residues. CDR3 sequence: CASSLAGFTGELFF. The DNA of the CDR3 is TGTGCCAGCAGCCTCGCGGGGTTCACCGGGGAGCTGTTTTTT. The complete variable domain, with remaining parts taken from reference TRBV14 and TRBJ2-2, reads EAGVTQFPSHSVIEKGQTVTLRCDPISGHDNLYWYRRVMGKEIKFLLHFVKESKQDESGMPNNRFLAERTGGTYSTLKVQPAELEDSGVYFCASSLAGFTGELFFGEGSRLTVL.

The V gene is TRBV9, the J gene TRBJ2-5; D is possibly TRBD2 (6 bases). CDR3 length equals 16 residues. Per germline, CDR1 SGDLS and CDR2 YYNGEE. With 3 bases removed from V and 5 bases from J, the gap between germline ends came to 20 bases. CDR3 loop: CASSDRPTPGVETQYF. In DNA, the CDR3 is TGTGCCAGCAGCGACCGACCGACACCGGGAGTGGAGACCCAGTACTTC.

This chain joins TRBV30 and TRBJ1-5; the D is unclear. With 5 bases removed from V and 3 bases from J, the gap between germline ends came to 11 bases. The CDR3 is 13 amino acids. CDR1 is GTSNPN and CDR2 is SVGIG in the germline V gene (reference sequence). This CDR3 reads CAWGRADNQPQHF. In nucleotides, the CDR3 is TGTGCCTGGGGGCGGGCAGACAATCAGCCCCAGCATTTT.

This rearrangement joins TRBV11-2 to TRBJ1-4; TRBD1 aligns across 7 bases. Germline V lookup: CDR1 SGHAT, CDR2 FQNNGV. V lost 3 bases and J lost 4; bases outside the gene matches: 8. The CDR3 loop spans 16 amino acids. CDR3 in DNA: TGTGCCAGCAGCTTCCCACCGGGACAGAATAATGAAAAACTGTTTTTT. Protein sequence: CASSFPPGQNNEKLFF. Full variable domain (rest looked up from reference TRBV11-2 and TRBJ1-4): EAGVAQSPRYKIIEKRQSVAFWCNPISGHATLYWYQQILGQGPKLLIQFQNNGVVDDSQLPKDRFSAERLKGVDSTLKIQPAKLEDSAVYLCASSFPPGQNNEKLFFGSGTQLSVL.

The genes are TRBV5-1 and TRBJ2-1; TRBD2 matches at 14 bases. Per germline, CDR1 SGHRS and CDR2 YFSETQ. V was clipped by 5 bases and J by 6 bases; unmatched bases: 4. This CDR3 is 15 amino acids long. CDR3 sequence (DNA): TGCGCCAGCAGGACCGGACTAGCGGGGGGCAATGAGCAGTTCTTC. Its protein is CASRTGLAGGNEQFF.

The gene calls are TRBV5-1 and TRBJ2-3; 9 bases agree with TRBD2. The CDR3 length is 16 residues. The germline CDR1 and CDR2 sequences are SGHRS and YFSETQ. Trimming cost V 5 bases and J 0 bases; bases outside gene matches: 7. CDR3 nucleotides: TGCGCCAGCAGTCGGAGCGGGGGGTCTAGCACAGATACGCAGTATTTT. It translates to CASSRSGGSSTDTQYF.

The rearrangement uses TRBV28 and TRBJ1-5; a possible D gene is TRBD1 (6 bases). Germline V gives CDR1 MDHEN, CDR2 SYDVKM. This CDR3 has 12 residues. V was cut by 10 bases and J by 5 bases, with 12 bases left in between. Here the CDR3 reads CATGTIDQPQHF. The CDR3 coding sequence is TGTGCCACCGGGACAATCGATCAGCCCCAGCATTTT.

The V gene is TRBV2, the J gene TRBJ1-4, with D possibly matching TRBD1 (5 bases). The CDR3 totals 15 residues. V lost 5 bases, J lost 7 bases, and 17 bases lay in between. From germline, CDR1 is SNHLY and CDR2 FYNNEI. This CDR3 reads CASSPLGGVSEKLFF. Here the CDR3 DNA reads TGTGCCAGCAGTCCGTTGGGGGGGGTTTCTGAAAAACTGTTTTTT.

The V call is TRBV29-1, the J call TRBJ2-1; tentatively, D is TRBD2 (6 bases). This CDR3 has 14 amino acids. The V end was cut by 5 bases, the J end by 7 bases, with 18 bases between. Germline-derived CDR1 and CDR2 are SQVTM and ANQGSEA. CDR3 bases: TGCAGCGTTAATGGGGGGACGGGGAAAAATGAGCAGTTCTTC. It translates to CSVNGGTGKNEQFF.

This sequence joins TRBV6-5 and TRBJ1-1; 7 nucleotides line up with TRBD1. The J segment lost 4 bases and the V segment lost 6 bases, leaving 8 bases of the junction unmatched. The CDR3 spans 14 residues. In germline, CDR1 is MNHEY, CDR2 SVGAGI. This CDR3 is CASRLDRVVTEAFF. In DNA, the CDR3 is TGTGCCAGCAGGTTAGACAGGGTGGTCACTGAAGCTTTCTTT.

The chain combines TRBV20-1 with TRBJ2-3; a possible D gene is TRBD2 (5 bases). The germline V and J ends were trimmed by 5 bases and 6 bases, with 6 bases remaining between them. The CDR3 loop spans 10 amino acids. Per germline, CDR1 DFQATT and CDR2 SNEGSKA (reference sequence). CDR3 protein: CSAGEDTQYF. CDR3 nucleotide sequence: TGCAGTGCTGGGGAGGATACGCAGTATTTT.

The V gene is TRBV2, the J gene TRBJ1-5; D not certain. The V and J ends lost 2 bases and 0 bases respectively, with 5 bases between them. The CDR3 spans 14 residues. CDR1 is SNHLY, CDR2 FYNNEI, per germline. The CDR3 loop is CASSERDSNQPQHF. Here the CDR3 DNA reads TGTGCCAGCAGTGAACGGGATAGCAATCAGCCCCAGCATTTT. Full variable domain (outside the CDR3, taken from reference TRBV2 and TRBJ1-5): EPEVTQTPSHQVTQMGQEVILRCVPISNHLYFYWYRQILGQKVEFLVSFYNNEISEKSEIFDDQFSVERPDGSNFTLKIRSTKLEDSAMYFCASSERDSNQPQHFGDGTRLSIL.

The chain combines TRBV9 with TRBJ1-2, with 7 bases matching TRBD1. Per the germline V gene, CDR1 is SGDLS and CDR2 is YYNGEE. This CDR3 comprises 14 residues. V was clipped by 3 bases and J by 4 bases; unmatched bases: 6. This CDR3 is CASSGLTGTYGYTF. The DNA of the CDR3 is TGTGCCAGCAGCGGACTGACAGGGACCTATGGCTACACCTTC.

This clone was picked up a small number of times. For the CDR3, the DNA is TGTGCCACCAGCCCCGGACAGGGGATCGCGGACGAGCAGTACTTC. Its translation: CATSPGQGIADEQYF. The V gene is TRBV15, the J gene TRBJ2-7, with TRBD1 matching over 9 bases. Germline V gives CDR1 LNHNV, CDR2 YYDKDF (reference sequence). The V segment lost 5 bases and the J segment 5 bases; nucleotides outside the gene matches: 10. CDR3 length: 15 residues.

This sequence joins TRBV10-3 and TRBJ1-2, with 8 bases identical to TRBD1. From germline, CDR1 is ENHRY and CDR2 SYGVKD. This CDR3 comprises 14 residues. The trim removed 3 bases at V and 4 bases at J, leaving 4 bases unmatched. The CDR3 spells CAISDMGTGYGYTF. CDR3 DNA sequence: TGTGCCATCAGTGACATGGGGACAGGCTATGGCTACACCTTC.

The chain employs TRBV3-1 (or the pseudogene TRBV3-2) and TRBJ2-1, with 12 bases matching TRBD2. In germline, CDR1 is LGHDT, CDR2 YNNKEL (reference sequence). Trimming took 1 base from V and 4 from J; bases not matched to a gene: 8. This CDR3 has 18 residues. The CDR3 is CASSQGGLAGGIYNEQFF. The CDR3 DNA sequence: TGTGCCAGCAGCCAAGGAGGTCTAGCGGGGGGGATTTACAATGAGCAGTTCTTC.

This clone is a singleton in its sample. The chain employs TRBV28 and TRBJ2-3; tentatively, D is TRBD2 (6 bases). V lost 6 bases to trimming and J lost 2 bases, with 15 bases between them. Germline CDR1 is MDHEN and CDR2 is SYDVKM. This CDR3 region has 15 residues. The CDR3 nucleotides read TGTGCCAGCAGGTTGGTGGGGGGAAACACAGATACGCAGTATTTT. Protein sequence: CASRLVGGNTDTQYF.

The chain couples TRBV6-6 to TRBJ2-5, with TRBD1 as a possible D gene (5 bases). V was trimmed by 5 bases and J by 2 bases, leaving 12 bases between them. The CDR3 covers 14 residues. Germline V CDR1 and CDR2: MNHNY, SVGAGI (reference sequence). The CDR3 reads CASSRFQGQETQYF. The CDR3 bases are TGTGCCAGCAGTAGATTTCAGGGACAAGAGACCCAGTACTTC.

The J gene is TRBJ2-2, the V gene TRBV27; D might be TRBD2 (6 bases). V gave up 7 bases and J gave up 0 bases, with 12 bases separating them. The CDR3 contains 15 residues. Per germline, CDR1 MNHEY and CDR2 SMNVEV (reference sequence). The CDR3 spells CASKSPGANTGELFF. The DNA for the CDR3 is TGTGCCAGCAAAAGCCCGGGGGCGAACACCGGGGAGCTGTTTTTT.

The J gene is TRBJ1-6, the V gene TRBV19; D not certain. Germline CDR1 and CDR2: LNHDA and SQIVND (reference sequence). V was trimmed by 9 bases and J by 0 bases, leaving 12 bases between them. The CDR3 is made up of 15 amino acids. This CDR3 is CASQATSSYNSPLHF. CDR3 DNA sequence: TGTGCCAGCCAGGCTACCAGCTCCTATAATTCACCCCTCCACTTT.